This T cell receptor (beta chain) was recovered during a study of vaccination and CD4 T cells after COVID-19. The sample's treatment: approximately 9-day PBMC culture with coronavirus spike peptide pools or control peptides (ViraFEST assay). As for this clonotype: Its cognate antigen is unknown.

Cultured CD4+ T-cell DNA underwent Oncomine TCR Beta short-read sequencing. The authors extracted genomic DNA from cultured CD4+ T cells. MiXCR, run by TCRdb on the PCR reads, gives a single entry per CDR3 protein. The sample has tens of thousands of distinct CDR3 sequences, roughly half seen once; the top ten hold 4% to 6%. This CDR3 contains 16 residues. Germline CDR1 is SEHNR and CDR2 is FQNEAQ (reference sequence). Trimming took 1 base from V and 1 from J, leaving 13 bases between them. Material for sequencing was CD4+ T cells from blood, cultured in vitro. This TCR derives from a human donor who had recovered from COVID-19. The V gene is TRBV7-9, the J gene TRBJ2-5; no clear D gene. CDR3 in DNA: TGTGCCAGCAGCTTAGATGGAGCCAGAGGCCAAGAGACCCAGTACTTC. It translates to CASSLDGARGQETQYF.